The rows below give T cell receptor beta chains drawn from one sample of a study of cytomegalovirus exposure and HLA in healthy donors. Here immunoSEQ multiplex PCR was the method, and the copy in TCRdb shows in-frame clones only, minus some. The data show fewer than 150,000 clones, and the top ten clones hold 1.5% to 2%. The source material was PBMCs. These receptors were obtained from a woman aged 55-70 years in good health and CMV-seronegative. The CDR3 runs from the conserved cysteine through the conserved F or W. A D gene is named only where the DNA matches it firmly.

d_call,j_call,v_call,cdr3_aa,cdr3_nt
TRBD1,TRBJ1-3,TRBV5-1,CASSSGQGGNTIYF,TGCGCCAGCAGCTCCGGACAGGGCGGAAACACCATATATTTT
-,TRBJ2-3,TRBV10-3,CAIRWGGIGTDTQYF,TGTGCCATCAGATGGGGCGGGATCGGCACAGATACGCAGTATTTT
TRBD1,TRBJ1-2,TRBV10-3,CAIRRTGGLYTF,TGTGCCATCAGGAGGACAGGGGGCCTCTACACCTTC
-,TRBJ2-7,TRBV6-6,CASSGEYEQYF,TGTGCCAGCAGTGGAGAGTACGAGCAGTACTTC
-,TRBJ2-3,TRBV4-1,CASSPQERVSTDTQYF,TGCGCCAGCAGCCCTCAGGAGCGGGTAAGCACAGATACGCAGTATTTT
-,TRBJ1-2,TRBV28,CASSLNGGRGLDGYTF,TGTGCCAGCAGTTTAAACGGCGGCAGGGGATTAGATGGCTACACCTTC
-,TRBJ2-3,TRBV4-2,CASSQDRSTDTQYF,TGTGCCAGCAGCCAAGATCGGAGCACAGATACGCAGTATTTT
-,TRBJ2-7,TRBV7-9,CASSPRTDSYEQYF,TGTGCCAGCAGCCCCCGGACAGACTCCTACGAGCAGTACTTC
-,TRBJ2-3,TRBV10-3,CAISETGLSTDTQYF,TGTGCCATCAGTGAGACGGGACTTAGCACAGATACGCAGTATTTT
-,TRBJ1-4,TRBV6-1,CASGPREQEKLFF,TGTGCCAGCGGGCCCCGAGAACAAGAAAAACTGTTTTTT